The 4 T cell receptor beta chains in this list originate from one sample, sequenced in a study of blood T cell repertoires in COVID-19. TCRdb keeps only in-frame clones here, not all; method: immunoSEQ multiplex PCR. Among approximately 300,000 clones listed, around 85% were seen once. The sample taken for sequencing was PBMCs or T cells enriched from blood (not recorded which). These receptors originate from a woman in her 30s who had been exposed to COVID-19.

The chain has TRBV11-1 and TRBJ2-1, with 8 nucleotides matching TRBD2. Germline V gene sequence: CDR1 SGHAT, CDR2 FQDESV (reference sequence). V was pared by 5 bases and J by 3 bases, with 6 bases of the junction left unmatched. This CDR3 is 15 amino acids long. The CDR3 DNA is TGTGCCAGCAGCCCGGGGGGGAGCCACTACAATGAGCAGTTCTTC. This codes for CASSPGGSHYNEQFF.

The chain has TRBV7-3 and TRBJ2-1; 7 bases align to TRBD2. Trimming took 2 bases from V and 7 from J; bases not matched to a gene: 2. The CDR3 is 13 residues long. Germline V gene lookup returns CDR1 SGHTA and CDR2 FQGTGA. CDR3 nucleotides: TGTGCCAGCAGCTTATTCGGGGGGAATGAGCAGTTCTTC. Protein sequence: CASSLFGGNEQFF. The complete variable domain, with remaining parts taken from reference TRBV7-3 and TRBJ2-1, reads GAGVSQTPSNKVTEKGKYVELRCDPISGHTALYWYRQSLGQGPEFLIYFQGTGAADDSGLPNDRFFAVRPEGSVSTLKIQRTERGDSAVYLCASSLFGGNEQFFGPGTRLTVL.

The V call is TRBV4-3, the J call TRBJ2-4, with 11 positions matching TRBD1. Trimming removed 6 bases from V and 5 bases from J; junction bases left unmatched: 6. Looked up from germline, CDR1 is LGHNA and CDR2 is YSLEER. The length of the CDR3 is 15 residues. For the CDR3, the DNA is TGCGCCAGCAGTTCTCGGACAGGGGGCGAAAACATTCAGTACTTC. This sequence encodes CASSSRTGGENIQYF.

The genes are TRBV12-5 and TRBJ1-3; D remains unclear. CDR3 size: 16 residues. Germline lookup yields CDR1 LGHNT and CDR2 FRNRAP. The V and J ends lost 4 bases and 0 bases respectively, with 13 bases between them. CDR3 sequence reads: CASGSHGENSGNTIYF. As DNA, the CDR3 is TGTGCTAGTGGTTCCCACGGAGAAAACTCTGGAAACACCATATATTTT.